The entry below describes one T cell receptor (beta chain). As the CDR3 is not closed by the conserved phenylalanine or tryptophan, this likely results from a read error. The limits of the CDR3 on the DNA are not certain, so only TCRdb's listed CDR3 is given. From germline, CDR1 is MNHNS and CDR2 SASEGT. 14 amino acids form the CDR3, both terminal residues included. This sample is part of a study of technical replicates of blood from several donors. Profiled with immunoSEQ multiplex PCR; TCRdb holds only in-frame clones, not every one. This table holds around 13,000 clones, over 85% found once. The V gene is TRBV6-1, the J gene TRBJ1-1; TRBD1, the D gene given by the table, was not confirmed from the DNA. Sample: PBMCs. The TCR was taken from a human donor in good health. The CDR3 here is CASSEPLGQGPANL.